The 14 T cell receptor beta chains below come from one sample, sequenced in a study of blood T cell repertoires in COVID-19. The protocol was immunoSEQ multiplex PCR, while the TCRdb copy is restricted to in-frame clones and leaves out a portion. The sample records about 140,000 clones, about 87% being singletons. Sequencing was performed on peripheral blood. Receptors were obtained from a human donor in a cohort sampled during active COVID-19.

The rearrangement uses TRBV30 and TRBJ2-6, with a possible D match to TRBD1 (6 bases). Looked up from germline, CDR1 is GTSNPN and CDR2 is SVGIG (reference sequence). V dropped 3 bases and J dropped 4 bases, with 13 bases sitting between them. This CDR3 comprises 15 residues. The CDR3 coding sequence is TGTGCCTGGAGCACCAGACAGGTGGGGGCCAACGTCCTGACTTTC. It yields the protein CAWSTRQVGANVLTF.

This chain connects TRBV28 to TRBJ2-5; possible D gene TRBD1, 5 bases. V gave up 8 bases and J gave up 4 bases, with 14 bases separating them. This CDR3 is 13 amino acids long. Germline CDR1 reads MDHEN; CDR2 reads SYDVKM. The CDR3 loop is CASDGLTGETQYF. CDR3 DNA sequence: TGTGCCAGCGATGGATTAACAGGAGAGACCCAGTACTTC.

The CDR3 DNA is TGTGCCAGCAGCCTCGGCCCAGGGAACAATCAGCCCCAGCATTTT. Its translation is CASSLGPGNNQPQHF. This chain joins TRBV11-2 and TRBJ1-5; weak D call: TRBD1 (5 bases). The CDR3 has 15 residues. Germline V CDR1 and CDR2: SGHAT, FQNNGV. V was clipped by 5 bases and J by 3 bases, with 14 bases between them. The whole variable domain, remainder taken from reference TRBV11-2 and TRBJ1-5, is EAGVAQSPRYKIIEKRQSVAFWCNPISGHATLYWYQQILGQGPKLLIQFQNNGVVDDSQLPKDRFSAERLKGVDSTLKIQPAKLEDSAVYLCASSLGPGNNQPQHFGDGTRLSIL.

This chain connects TRBV7-2 to TRBJ2-2; TRBD2 matches 8 bases. Germline V gene sequence: CDR1 SGHTA, CDR2 FQGNSA. Trimming cost V 2 bases and J 5 bases; bases outside gene matches: 7. This CDR3 comprises 16 residues. The CDR3 DNA is TGTGCCAGCAGCTTACGGGCGGGAGGAAGGACCGGGGAGCTGTTTTTT. Translated, it gives CASSLRAGGRTGELFF.

This clone was seen many times. The chain has TRBV10-2 and TRBJ1-5, with D tentatively TRBD1 (5 bases). Germline V lookup: CDR1 WSHSY, CDR2 SAAADI. V gave up 4 bases and J gave up 0 bases, with 7 bases separating them. CDR3 length: 14 residues. The CDR3 loop reads CASSATDSNQPQHF. CDR3 sequence (DNA): TGCGCCAGCAGTGCGACAGATAGCAATCAGCCCCAGCATTTT.

This chain connects TRBV7-9 to TRBJ2-2, with a possible D match to TRBD2 (6 bases). The germline V gene encodes CDR1 SEHNR and CDR2 FQNEAQ (reference sequence). Trimming pared 3 bases from V and 4 bases from J, leaving 18 bases between. The CDR3 runs 17 residues. The CDR3 loop reads CASSFLRTGAGTGELFF. The CDR3, as DNA: TGTGCCAGCAGCTTTTTACGGACTGGAGCGGGCACCGGGGAGCTGTTTTTT.

This chain joins TRBV5-4 and TRBJ2-5, with 7 bases that match TRBD1. The CDR3 consists of 13 residues. Germline CDR1 is SGHNT and CDR2 is YYREEE (reference sequence). With V trimmed by 5 bases and J by 4 bases, 5 bases remained unmatched. The chain's CDR3 is CASSRAGGETQYF. The CDR3 region has the DNA TGTGCCAGCAGTCGGGCAGGGGGAGAGACCCAGTACTTC. Supplemented by reference TRBV5-4 and TRBJ2-5, the full variable domain reads ETGVTQSPTHLIKTRGQQVTLRCSSQSGHNTVSWYQQALGQGPQFIFQYYREEENGRGNFPPRFSGLQFPNYSSELNVNALELDDSALYLCASSRAGGETQYFGPGTRLLVL.

The V and J genes are TRBV7-9 and TRBJ2-3, with 9 nucleotides matching TRBD2. The length of the CDR3 is 17 residues. Trimming took 1 base from V and 2 from J; bases not matched to a gene: 7. Germline CDR1 is SEHNR and CDR2 is FQNEAQ (reference sequence). The CDR3: CASSLVELAGITDTQYF. The CDR3 DNA sequence: TGTGCCAGCAGCTTAGTCGAGCTAGCGGGGATCACAGATACGCAGTATTTT. The whole variable domain, remainder taken from reference TRBV7-9 and TRBJ2-3, is DTGVSQNPRHKITKRGQNVTFRCDPISEHNRLYWYRQTLGQGPEFLTYFQNEAQLEKSRLLSDRFSAERPKGSFSTLEIQRTEQGDSAMYLCASSLVELAGITDTQYFGPGTRLTVL.

The chain carries TRBV30 and TRBJ2-7, with D possibly matching TRBD2 (6 bases). Germline V gene data show CDR1 as GTSNPN and CDR2 as SVGIG (reference sequence). V lost 3 bases to trimming and J lost 4 bases, with 10 bases between them. This CDR3 region has 12 residues. CDR3 residues: CAWSVAGYEQYF. For the CDR3, the DNA is TGTGCCTGGAGCGTCGCGGGATACGAGCAGTACTTC.

There are a few counts of this clone. The rearrangement joins TRBV30 to TRBJ2-7; 7 nucleotides line up with TRBD2. V lost 0 bases to trimming and J lost 0 bases; unmatched junction nucleotides: 2. CDR3 length: 14 residues. Germline V lookup: CDR1 GTSNPN, CDR2 SVGIG (reference sequence). DNA for the CDR3: TGTGCCTGGAGTGTCGGGAGGAACTCCTACGAGCAGTACTTC. Translating it yields CAWSVGRNSYEQYF.

This chain joins TRBV4-1 and TRBJ1-1; maybe TRBD1 (6 bases). The CDR3 length is 16 residues. The V gene's germline CDR1 is MGHRA and CDR2 YSYEKL. V lost 0 bases, J lost 3 bases, and 14 bases lay in between. In DNA, the CDR3 is TGCGCCAGCAGCCAAGATAGGGGGGGACGGTACACTGAAGCTTTCTTT. It codes for CASSQDRGGRYTEAFF.

V usage is TRBV5-8 and J usage is TRBJ1-4; TRBD1 might be the D (6 bases). From germline, CDR1 is SGHTS and CDR2 YDEGEE. Trimming left V 3 bases short and J 2 bases short, with 17 bases between. CDR3 length: 17 residues. CDR3 DNA: TGTGCCAGCAGCTGGGGGGGCGGCGTCCACACTAATGAAAAACTGTTTTTT. The encoded protein is CASSWGGGVHTNEKLFF.

The V gene is TRBV11-2, the J gene TRBJ1-1, with 8 bases matching TRBD1. CDR1 is SGHAT, CDR2 FQNNGV, per germline. V lost 5 bases, J lost 4 bases, and 6 bases stayed unmatched. This CDR3 is built from 14 residues. The CDR3 DNA reads TGTGCCAGCAGCCCGGACAGGGAAGGCACTGAAGCTTTCTTT. The encoded protein is CASSPDREGTEAFF.

The chain joins TRBV5-1 to TRBJ2-5; tentatively, D is TRBD1 (6 bases). CDR3 length equals 13 residues. Deletions cut 5 bases from V and 1 base from J, with 9 bases between. The germline gives CDR1 SGHRS, CDR2 YFSETQ. DNA of the CDR3: TGCGCCAGCAGTAGGACAGCCCAAGAGACCCAGTACTTC. Translation gives CASSRTAQETQYF.